This T cell receptor beta chain stems from a study of shared clonotypes between healthy human individuals. Assay used: immunoSEQ multiplex PCR; TCRdb lists only in-frame clones, some missing. The sample yields more than 2,000,000 clones, over 85% seen once. The germline V gene has CDR1 MDHEN and CDR2 SYDVKM. Trimming at V came to 3 bases and at J to 0 bases, leaving 5 bases not matched to a gene. The CDR3 is made up of 17 amino acids. This receptor was identified in a man aged 18 to 29 in good health. Some clones in this sample may be carry-over from other donors' samples. Sequencing used naive CD4+ T cells from PBMCs. Subset given: CD45RA+ positively selected. The chain employs TRBV28 and TRBJ2-3; 11 nucleotides align to TRBD2. This CDR3 reads CASSFAGLAESTDTQYF. CDR3 in DNA: TGTGCCAGCAGTTTTGCGGGACTAGCGGAGAGCACAGATACGCAGTATTTT. The full variable domain, with the rest looked up from reference TRBV28 and TRBJ2-3, is DVKVTQSSRYLVKRTGEKVFLECVQDMDHENMFWYRQDPGLGLRLIYFSYDVKMKEKGDIPEGYSVSREKKERFSLILESASTNQTSMYLCASSFAGLAESTDTQYFGPGTRLTVL.